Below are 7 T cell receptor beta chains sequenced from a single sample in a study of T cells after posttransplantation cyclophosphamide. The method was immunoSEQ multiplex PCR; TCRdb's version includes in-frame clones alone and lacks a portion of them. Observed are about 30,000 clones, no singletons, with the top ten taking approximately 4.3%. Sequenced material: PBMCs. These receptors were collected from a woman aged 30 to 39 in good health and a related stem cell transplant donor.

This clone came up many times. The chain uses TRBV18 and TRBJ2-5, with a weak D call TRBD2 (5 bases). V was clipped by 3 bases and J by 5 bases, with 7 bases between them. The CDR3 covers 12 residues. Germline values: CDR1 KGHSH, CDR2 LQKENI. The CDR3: CASSPRGETQYF. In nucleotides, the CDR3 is TGTGCCAGCTCACCTCGAGGGGAGACCCAGTACTTC.

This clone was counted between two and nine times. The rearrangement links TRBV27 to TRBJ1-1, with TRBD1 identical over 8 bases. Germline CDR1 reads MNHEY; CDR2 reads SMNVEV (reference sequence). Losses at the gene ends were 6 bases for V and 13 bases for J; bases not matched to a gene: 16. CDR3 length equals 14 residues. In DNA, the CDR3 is TGTGCCAGCAGCCCTCTAGAGCAGGGGGCTAACGATTTCTTT. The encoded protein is CASSPLEQGANDFF.

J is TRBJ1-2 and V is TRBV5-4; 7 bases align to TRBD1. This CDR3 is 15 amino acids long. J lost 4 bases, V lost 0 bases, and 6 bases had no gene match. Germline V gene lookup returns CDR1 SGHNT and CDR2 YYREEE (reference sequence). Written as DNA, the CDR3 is TGTGCCAGCAGCTTGGTGGGCCAGGGGGGCTATGGCTACACCTTC. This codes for CASSLVGQGGYGYTF.

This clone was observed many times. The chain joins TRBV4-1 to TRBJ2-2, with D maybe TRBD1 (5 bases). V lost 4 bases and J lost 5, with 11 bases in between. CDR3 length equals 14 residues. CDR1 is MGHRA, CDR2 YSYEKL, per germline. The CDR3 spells CASSLPQGTGELFF. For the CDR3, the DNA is TGCGCCAGCAGCCTCCCGCAGGGAACCGGGGAGCTGTTTTTT.

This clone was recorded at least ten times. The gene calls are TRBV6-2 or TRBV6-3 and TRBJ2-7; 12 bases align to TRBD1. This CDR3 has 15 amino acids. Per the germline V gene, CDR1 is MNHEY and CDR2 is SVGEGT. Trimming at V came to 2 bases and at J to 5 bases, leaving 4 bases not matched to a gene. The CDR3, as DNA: TGTGCCAGCAGTTACGGGGGGACAGGGGGCCACGAGCAGTACTTC. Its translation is CASSYGGTGGHEQYF.

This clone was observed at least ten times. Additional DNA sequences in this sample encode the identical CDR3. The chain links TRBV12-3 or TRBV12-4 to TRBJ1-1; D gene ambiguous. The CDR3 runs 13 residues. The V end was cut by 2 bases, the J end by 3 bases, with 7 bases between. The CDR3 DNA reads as TGTGCCAGCAGTTTAACCAGAGACACTGAAGCTTTCTTT. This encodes CASSLTRDTEAFF.

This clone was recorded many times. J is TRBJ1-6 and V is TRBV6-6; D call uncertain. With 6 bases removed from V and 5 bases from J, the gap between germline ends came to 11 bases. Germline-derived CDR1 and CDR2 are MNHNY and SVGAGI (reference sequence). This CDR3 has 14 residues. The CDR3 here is CASRNTGDNSPLHF. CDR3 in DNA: TGTGCCAGCAGGAACACCGGGGATAATTCACCCCTCCACTTT.